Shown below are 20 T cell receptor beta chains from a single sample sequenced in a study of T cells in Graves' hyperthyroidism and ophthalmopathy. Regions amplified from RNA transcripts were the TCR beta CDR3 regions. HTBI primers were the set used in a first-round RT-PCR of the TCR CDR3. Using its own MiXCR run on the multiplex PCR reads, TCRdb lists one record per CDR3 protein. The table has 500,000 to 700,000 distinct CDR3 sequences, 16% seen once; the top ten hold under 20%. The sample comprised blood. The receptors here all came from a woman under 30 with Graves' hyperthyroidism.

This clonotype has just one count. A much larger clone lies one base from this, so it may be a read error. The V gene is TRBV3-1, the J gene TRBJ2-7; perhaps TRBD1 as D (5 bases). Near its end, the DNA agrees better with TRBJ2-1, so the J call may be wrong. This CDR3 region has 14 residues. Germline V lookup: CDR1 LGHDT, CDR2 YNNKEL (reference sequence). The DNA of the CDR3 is TGTGCCAGCTTCGACAGCTCAAGGCCCTACGAGCAGTTCTTC. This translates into CASFDSSRPYEQFF.

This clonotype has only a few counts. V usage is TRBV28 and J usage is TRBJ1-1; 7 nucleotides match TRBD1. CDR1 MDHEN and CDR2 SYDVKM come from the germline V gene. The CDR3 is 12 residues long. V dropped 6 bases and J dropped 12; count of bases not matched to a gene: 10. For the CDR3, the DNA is TGTGCCAGCAGGACACAGGGGATCATGACTTTCTTT. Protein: CASRTQGIMTFF.

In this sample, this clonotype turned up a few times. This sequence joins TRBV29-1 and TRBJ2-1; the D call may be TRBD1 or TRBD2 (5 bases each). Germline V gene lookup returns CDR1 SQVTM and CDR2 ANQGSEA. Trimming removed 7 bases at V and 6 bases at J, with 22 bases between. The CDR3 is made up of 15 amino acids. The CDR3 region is CSAMKGGDVGNEQFF. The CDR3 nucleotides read TGCAGCGCAATGAAGGGTGGGGACGTAGGCAATGAGCAGTTCTTC.

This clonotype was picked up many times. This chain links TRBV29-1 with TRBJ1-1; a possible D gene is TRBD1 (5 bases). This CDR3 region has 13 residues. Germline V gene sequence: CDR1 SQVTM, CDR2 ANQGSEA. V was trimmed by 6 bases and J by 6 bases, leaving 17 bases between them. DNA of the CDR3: TGCAGCGTGGTCGGGACCGCCGCTCCTGAAGCTTTCTTT. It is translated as CSVVGTAAPEAFF.

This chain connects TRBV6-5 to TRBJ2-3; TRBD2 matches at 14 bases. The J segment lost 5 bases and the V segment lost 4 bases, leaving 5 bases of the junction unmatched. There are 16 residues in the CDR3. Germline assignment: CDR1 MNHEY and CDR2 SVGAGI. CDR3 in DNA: TGTGCCAGCAGTTGGGGACTAGCGGGGGCGTTAGATACGCAGTATTTT. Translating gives CASSWGLAGALDTQYF.

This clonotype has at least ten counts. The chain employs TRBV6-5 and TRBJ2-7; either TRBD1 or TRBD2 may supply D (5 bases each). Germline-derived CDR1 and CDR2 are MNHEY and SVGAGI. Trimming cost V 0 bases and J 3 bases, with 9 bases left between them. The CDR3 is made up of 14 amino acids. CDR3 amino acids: CASSYSRDHYEQYF. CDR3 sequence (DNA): TGTGCCAGCAGTTACTCGAGGGACCACTACGAGCAGTACTTC.

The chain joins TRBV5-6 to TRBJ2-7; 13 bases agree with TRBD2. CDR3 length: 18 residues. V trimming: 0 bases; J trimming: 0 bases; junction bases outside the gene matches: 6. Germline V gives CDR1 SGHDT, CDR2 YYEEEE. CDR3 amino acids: CASSLGMGLAGHSYEQYF. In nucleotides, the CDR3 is TGTGCCAGCAGCTTGGGGATGGGACTAGCGGGACACTCCTACGAGCAGTACTTC.

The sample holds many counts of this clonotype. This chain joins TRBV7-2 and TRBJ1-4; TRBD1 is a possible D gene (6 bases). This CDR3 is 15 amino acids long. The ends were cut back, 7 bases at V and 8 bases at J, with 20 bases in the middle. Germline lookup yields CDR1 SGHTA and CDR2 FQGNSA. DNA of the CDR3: TGTGCCAGCACTGACCTAGGGGGGTTGGGGGAAAAACTGTTTTTT. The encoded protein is CASTDLGGLGEKLFF.

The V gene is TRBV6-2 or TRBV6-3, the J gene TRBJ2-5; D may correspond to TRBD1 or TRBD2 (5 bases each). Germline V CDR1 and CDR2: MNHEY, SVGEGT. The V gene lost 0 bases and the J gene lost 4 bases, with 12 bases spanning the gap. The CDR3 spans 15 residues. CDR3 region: CASSYSGVALETQYF. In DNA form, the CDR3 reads TGTGCCAGCAGTTACTCGGGGGTGGCACTAGAGACCCAGTACTTC.

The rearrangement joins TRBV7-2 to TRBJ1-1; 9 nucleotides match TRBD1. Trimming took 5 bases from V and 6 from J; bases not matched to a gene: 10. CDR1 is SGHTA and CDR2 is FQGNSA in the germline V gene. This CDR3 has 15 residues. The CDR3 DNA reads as TGTGCCAGCAGCCGACCGGACAGGGGCTTCCCTGAAGCTTTCTTT. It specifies CASSRPDRGFPEAFF.

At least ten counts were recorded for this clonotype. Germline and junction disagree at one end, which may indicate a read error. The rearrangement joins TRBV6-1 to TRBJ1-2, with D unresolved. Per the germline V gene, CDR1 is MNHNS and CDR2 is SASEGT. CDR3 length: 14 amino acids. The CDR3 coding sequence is TGTGCCAGCAGCGAAGGACGGGCCGGACATGGCTACACCTTC. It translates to CASSEGRAGHGYTF.

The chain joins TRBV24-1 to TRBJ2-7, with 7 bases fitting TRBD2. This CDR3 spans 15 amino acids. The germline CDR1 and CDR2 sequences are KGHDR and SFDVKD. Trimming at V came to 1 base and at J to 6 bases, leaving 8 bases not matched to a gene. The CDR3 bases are TGTGCCACCAGTGATTTTAGTGGGCGGGAGACCGAGCAGTACTTC. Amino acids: CATSDFSGRETEQYF.

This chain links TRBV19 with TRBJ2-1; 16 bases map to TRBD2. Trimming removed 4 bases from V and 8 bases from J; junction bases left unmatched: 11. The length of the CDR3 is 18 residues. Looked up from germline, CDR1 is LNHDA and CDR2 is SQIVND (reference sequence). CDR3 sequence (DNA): TGTGCCAGTAGTAGGGGACTAGCGGGGGGGCCTCTCATCCATGAGCAGTTCTTC. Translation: CASSRGLAGGPLIHEQFF.

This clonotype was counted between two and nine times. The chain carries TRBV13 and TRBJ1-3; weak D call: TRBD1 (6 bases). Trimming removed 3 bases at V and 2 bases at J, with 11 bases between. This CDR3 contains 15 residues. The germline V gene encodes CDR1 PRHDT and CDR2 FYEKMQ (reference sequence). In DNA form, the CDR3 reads TGTGCCAGCAGCTTTTACCGGGACACTGGAAACACCATATATTTT. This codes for CASSFYRDTGNTIYF.

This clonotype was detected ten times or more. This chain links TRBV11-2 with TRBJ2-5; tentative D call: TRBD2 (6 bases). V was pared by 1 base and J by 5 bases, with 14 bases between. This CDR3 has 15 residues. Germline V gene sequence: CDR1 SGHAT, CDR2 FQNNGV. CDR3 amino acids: CASSLAWTTRETQYF. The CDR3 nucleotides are TGTGCCAGCAGCTTAGCGTGGACTACTAGGGAGACCCAGTACTTC. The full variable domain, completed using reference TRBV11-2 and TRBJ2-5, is EAGVAQSPRYKIIEKRQSVAFWCNPISGHATLYWYQQILGQGPKLLIQFQNNGVVDDSQLPKDRFSAERLKGVDSTLKIQPAKLEDSAVYLCASSLAWTTRETQYFGPGTRLLVL.

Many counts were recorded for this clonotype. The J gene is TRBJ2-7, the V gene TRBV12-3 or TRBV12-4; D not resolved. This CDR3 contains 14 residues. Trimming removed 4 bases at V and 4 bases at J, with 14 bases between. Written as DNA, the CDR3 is TGTGCCAGCAGTTCAACCACGACGGTATACGAGCAGTACTTC. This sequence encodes CASSSTTTVYEQYF.

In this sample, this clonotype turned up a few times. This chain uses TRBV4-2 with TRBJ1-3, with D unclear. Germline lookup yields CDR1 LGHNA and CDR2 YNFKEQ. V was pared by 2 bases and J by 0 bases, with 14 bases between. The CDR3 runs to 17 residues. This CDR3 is CASSQYGETGSGNTIYF. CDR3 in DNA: TGTGCCAGCAGCCAATACGGGGAGACTGGCTCTGGAAACACCATATATTTT.

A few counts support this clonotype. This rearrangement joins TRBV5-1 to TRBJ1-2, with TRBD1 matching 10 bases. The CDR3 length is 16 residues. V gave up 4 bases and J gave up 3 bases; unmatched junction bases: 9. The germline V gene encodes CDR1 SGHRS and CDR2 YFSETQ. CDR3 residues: CASSATAGTGDYGYTF. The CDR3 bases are TGCGCCAGCAGCGCCACCGCCGGGACAGGGGACTATGGCTACACCTTC. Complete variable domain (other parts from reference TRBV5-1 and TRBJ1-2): KAGVTQTPRYLIKTRGQQVTLSCSPISGHRSVSWYQQTPGQGLQFLFEYFSETQRNKGNFPGRFSGRQFSNSRSEMNVSTLELGDSALYLCASSATAGTGDYGYTFGSGTRLTVV.

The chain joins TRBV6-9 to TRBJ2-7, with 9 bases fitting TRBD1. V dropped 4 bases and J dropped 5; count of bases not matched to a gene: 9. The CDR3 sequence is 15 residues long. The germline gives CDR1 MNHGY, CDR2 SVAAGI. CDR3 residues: CASSSTGTGIHEQYF. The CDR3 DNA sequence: TGTGCCAGCAGTTCCACCGGGACAGGGATCCACGAGCAGTACTTC.

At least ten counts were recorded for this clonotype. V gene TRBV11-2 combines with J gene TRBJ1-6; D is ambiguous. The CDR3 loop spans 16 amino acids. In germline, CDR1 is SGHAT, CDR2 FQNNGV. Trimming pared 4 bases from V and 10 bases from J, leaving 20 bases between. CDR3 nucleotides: TGTGCCAGCAGCTCAAGGGTCCACCCCCGTAGCTCACCCCTCCACTTT. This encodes CASSSRVHPRSSPLHF.